Each of the 29 T cell receptor beta chains below was sequenced from the same sample in a study of shared clonotypes between healthy human individuals. CD45RO-negative CD8 cells positively selected for CCR7 made up the naive population, which excluded terminally differentiated effector memory CD45RA+ cells. Sequencing was performed with immunoSEQ multiplex PCR; in TCRdb, only in-frame clones are kept and a portion is missing. The sample holds millions of clones; about 92% are singletons and the top ten take 1.5% to 2%. Sequenced: naive CD8+ T cells from PBMCs. The receptors were gathered from a man aged 18 to 30 in good health. Some clones in this sample may be carry-over from other donors' samples.

The V call is TRBV19, the J call TRBJ2-1; 8 bases line up with TRBD2. V shed 2 bases and J 4 bases; nucleotides not matched to a gene: 7. The CDR3 spans 16 residues. Germline V gene lookup returns CDR1 LNHDA and CDR2 SQIVND (reference sequence). CDR3 nucleotides: TGTGCCAGTAGTATATCGGGGGGGAACCCTTACAATGAGCAGTTCTTC. It specifies CASSISGGNPYNEQFF.

The chain links TRBV11-2 to TRBJ2-7; D is unresolved. Germline loops: CDR1 SGHAT, CDR2 FQNNGV. CDR3 length: 12 amino acids. V was clipped by 1 base and J by 6 bases, with 7 bases between them. The CDR3 reads CASSLVTGEQYF. For the CDR3, the DNA is TGTGCCAGCAGCTTAGTGACCGGCGAGCAGTACTTC.

Only one count was recorded for this clone. This chain links TRBV6-5 with TRBJ2-3; 15 nucleotides match TRBD2. This CDR3 has 15 amino acids. In germline, CDR1 is MNHEY, CDR2 SVGAGI. Losses at the gene ends were 8 bases for V and 6 bases for J; bases not matched to a gene: 6. As DNA, the CDR3 is TGTGCCAGCGGACTAGCGGGAGGGCCACGGGATACGCAGTATTTT. Protein: CASGLAGGPRDTQYF.

This clone came up once. V usage is TRBV11-2 and J usage is TRBJ1-1, with 9 bases lining up with TRBD1. Germline V gene data show CDR1 as SGHAT and CDR2 as FQNNGV. V shed 3 bases and J 5 bases; nucleotides not matched to a gene: 7. This CDR3 is built from 15 residues. CDR3 sequence (DNA): TGTGCCAGCAGCTTCCCGACAGGGGGTGATACTGAAGCTTTCTTT. Its protein product is CASSFPTGGDTEAFF.

This clone showed up just once. This chain uses TRBV28 with TRBJ1-4, with TRBD1 as a possible D gene (5 bases). Trimming cost V 7 bases and J 3 bases, with 21 bases left between them. Germline CDR1 MDHEN, CDR2 SYDVKM. The CDR3 has 17 amino acids. CDR3 protein: CASNLVSRGEANEKLFF. The CDR3 DNA is TGTGCCAGCAACCTCGTGTCGCGGGGGGAGGCTAATGAAAAACTGTTTTTT. Supplemented by reference TRBV28 and TRBJ1-4, the full variable domain reads DVKVTQSSRYLVKRTGEKVFLECVQDMDHENMFWYRQDPGLGLRLIYFSYDVKMKEKGDIPEGYSVSREKKERFSLILESASTNQTSMYLCASNLVSRGEANEKLFFGSGTQLSVL.

This clone was picked up one time. The chain carries TRBV14 and TRBJ2-7, with D possibly being TRBD1 (6 bases). Germline values: CDR1 SGHDN, CDR2 FVKESK. CDR3 size: 15 residues. Trimming cost V 5 bases and J 0 bases, with 14 bases left between them. The CDR3 sequence is CASSFTRGSSYEQYF. CDR3 in DNA: TGTGCCAGCAGCTTTACAAGGGGGAGCTCCTACGAGCAGTACTTC.

The chain recombines TRBV7-9 with TRBJ2-2; possible D gene TRBD1, 6 bases. Germline V gives CDR1 SEHNR, CDR2 FQNEAQ (reference sequence). The V end was cut by 5 bases, the J end by 1 base, with 14 bases between. The CDR3 spans 16 residues. The DNA of the CDR3 is TGTGCCAGCAGCCCCCAGGGGATCCGGAACACCGGGGAGCTGTTTTTT. It specifies CASSPQGIRNTGELFF.

V and J are TRBV5-6 and TRBJ1-1, with D maybe TRBD1 (6 bases). This CDR3 region has 14 residues. From germline, CDR1 is SGHDT and CDR2 YYEEEE. V lost 1 base and J 5 bases, leaving 12 bases between the germline ends. The CDR3 reads CASSLQTGLTEAFF. In nucleotides, the CDR3 is TGTGCCAGCAGCTTGCAGACAGGACTGACTGAAGCTTTCTTT.

The chain combines TRBV11-2 with TRBJ2-7; the D is unclear. Germline V gene lookup returns CDR1 SGHAT and CDR2 FQNNGV. This CDR3 contains 14 residues. V dropped 5 bases and J dropped 1 base, with 12 bases sitting between them. CDR3 DNA sequence: TGTGCCAGCAGCGGTCATAGGGCGTCCTACGAGCAGTACTTC. It translates to CASSGHRASYEQYF. Complete variable domain (other parts from reference TRBV11-2 and TRBJ2-7): EAGVAQSPRYKIIEKRQSVAFWCNPISGHATLYWYQQILGQGPKLLIQFQNNGVVDDSQLPKDRFSAERLKGVDSTLKIQPAKLEDSAVYLCASSGHRASYEQYFGPGTRLTVT.

The J gene is TRBJ1-2, the V gene TRBV27; D is perhaps TRBD1 (5 bases). The CDR3 is 16 residues long. The germline V and J ends were trimmed by 5 bases and 1 base, with 17 bases remaining between them. In germline, CDR1 is MNHEY, CDR2 SMNVEV (reference sequence). The CDR3 sequence is CASSPSAGLVNYGYTF. DNA for the CDR3: TGTGCCAGCAGTCCCTCAGCGGGGCTTGTTAACTATGGCTACACCTTC.

The V and J genes are TRBV11-2 and TRBJ2-7; D is uncertain. V lost 1 base to trimming and J lost 7 bases, with 5 bases between them. Germline V gene sequence: CDR1 SGHAT, CDR2 FQNNGV. CDR3 length: 11 residues. The CDR3 sequence is CASSLGKEQYF. CDR3 sequence (DNA): TGTGCCAGCAGCTTAGGGAAGGAGCAGTACTTC.

A remark on this clone: Other DNA sequences in the sample encode the same CDR3. The CDR3 is CASSETSYEQYF. CDR3 bases: TGTGCCAGCAGCGAAACCTCCTACGAGCAGTACTTC. The chain uses TRBV7-2 and TRBJ2-7; no reliable D call. CDR1 is SGHTA, CDR2 FQGNSA, per germline. Trimming pared 5 bases from V and 0 bases from J, leaving 5 bases between. The CDR3 consists of 12 residues. Using reference TRBV7-2 and TRBJ2-7 for the parts outside the CDR3, the full variable domain is GAGVSQSPSNKVTEKGKDVELRCDPISGHTALYWYRQSLGQGLEFLIYFQGNSAPDKSGLPSDRFSAERTGGSVSTLTIQRTQQEDSAVYLCASSETSYEQYFGPGTRLTVT.

V gene TRBV18 combines with J gene TRBJ2-1; 8 nucleotides line up with TRBD2. Trimming took 0 bases from V and 6 from J; bases not matched to a gene: 13. Looked up from germline, CDR1 is KGHSH and CDR2 is LQKENI. This CDR3 comprises 18 residues. The CDR3 coding sequence is TGTGCCAGCTCACCACCAAGACTGACGGGACTAGGTCTCAATGAGCAGTTCTTC. This gives the protein CASSPPRLTGLGLNEQFF.

This clone has just one count. The genes are TRBV18 and TRBJ1-1; tentative D call: TRBD1 (5 bases). The germline CDR1 and CDR2 sequences are KGHSH and LQKENI. The V end was cut by 6 bases, the J end by 0 bases, with 14 bases between. The CDR3 runs to 15 residues. CDR3 coding DNA: TGTGCCAGCTCGCACCCCAGGGAAATGAACACTGAAGCTTTCTTT. Residues: CASSHPREMNTEAFF.

This clone was recorded only once. The genes are TRBV11-2 and TRBJ1-1, with D possibly TRBD1 on 5 matching bases. V was clipped by 3 bases and J by 11 bases, with 16 bases between them. Per the germline V gene, CDR1 is SGHAT and CDR2 is FQNNGV. This CDR3 spans 13 amino acids. CDR3 protein: CASSFPPGGAAFF. The CDR3 DNA is TGTGCCAGCAGCTTTCCCCCGGGGGGTGCGGCTTTCTTT.

This clone occurred once. The chain is built from TRBV11-2 and TRBJ2-2, with D tentatively TRBD1 (5 bases). V was clipped by 3 bases and J by 7 bases, with 12 bases between them. CDR3 size: 14 residues. Germline CDR1 reads SGHAT; CDR2 reads FQNNGV. The CDR3 sequence is CASSLYGADGELFF. The CDR3 nucleotides read TGTGCCAGCAGCTTGTATGGGGCTGACGGGGAGCTGTTTTTT.

This clone has just one count. V gene TRBV5-6 combines with J gene TRBJ2-3; 9 bases agree with TRBD1. Germline CDR1 SGHDT, CDR2 YYEEEE. The V segment lost 2 bases and the J segment 5 bases; nucleotides outside the gene matches: 6. This CDR3 spans 15 amino acids. The CDR3 DNA sequence: TGTGCCAGCAGCTTTGACAGGGGGTTCATAGATACGCAGTATTTT. This gives the protein CASSFDRGFIDTQYF.

This rearrangement joins TRBV7-9 to TRBJ1-5; D uncertain. The germline V and J ends were trimmed by 1 base and 1 base, with 11 bases remaining between them. Germline lookup yields CDR1 SEHNR and CDR2 FQNEAQ (reference sequence). This CDR3 spans 16 amino acids. The CDR3 loop is CASSLGADPSNQPQHF. CDR3 in DNA: TGTGCCAGCAGCTTAGGGGCGGACCCAAGCAATCAGCCCCAGCATTTT.

The chain uses TRBV9 and TRBJ1-3; perhaps TRBD1 as D (5 bases). V was cut by 3 bases and J by 4 bases, with 14 bases left in between. Germline CDR1 SGDLS, CDR2 YYNGEE. The CDR3 is made up of 15 amino acids. CDR3 residues: CASSEGSGGGNTIYF. In DNA form, the CDR3 reads TGTGCCAGCAGCGAGGGGTCCGGTGGCGGAAACACCATATATTTT.

The chain carries TRBV27 and TRBJ2-3; TRBD1 agrees at 8 bases. This CDR3 is built from 16 residues. The germline CDR1 and CDR2 sequences are MNHEY and SMNVEV (reference sequence). After removal of 5 bases from V and 1 base from J, the junction contained 8 bases not matched to a gene. The CDR3 region is CASSTPTGAGTDTQYF. In DNA form, the CDR3 reads TGTGCCAGCAGTACGCCGACAGGGGCGGGCACAGATACGCAGTATTTT.

This chain connects TRBV7-9 to TRBJ2-7, with TRBD1 matching over 9 bases. V was clipped by 2 bases and J by 5 bases; unmatched bases: 13. The CDR3 runs to 17 residues. CDR1 SEHNR and CDR2 FQNEAQ come from the germline V gene (reference sequence). CDR3 protein: CASSLIQWGQGGHEQYF. CDR3 DNA sequence: TGTGCCAGCAGCTTAATCCAGTGGGGACAGGGCGGCCACGAGCAGTACTTC.

The chain couples TRBV7-9 to TRBJ1-3, with D hard to call. The V end was cut by 5 bases, the J end by 7 bases, with 15 bases between. Germline assignment: CDR1 SEHNR and CDR2 FQNEAQ (reference sequence). The CDR3 runs to 14 residues. DNA of the CDR3: TGTGCCAGCAGCGCCACGCTTGTCGGCAACACCATATATTTT. Translated, it gives CASSATLVGNTIYF.

The V call is TRBV28, the J call TRBJ2-5; TRBD2 agrees at 11 bases. The germline CDR1 and CDR2 sequences are MDHEN and SYDVKM. Losses at the gene ends were 9 bases for V and 1 base for J; bases not matched to a gene: 4. The CDR3 has 14 amino acids. CDR3 amino acids: CASGTSGFQETQYF. The CDR3 bases are TGTGCCAGTGGGACTAGCGGTTTCCAAGAGACCCAGTACTTC.

As concerns this clone: The same CDR3 also results from other DNA sequences found in this sample. The chain recombines TRBV28 with TRBJ1-2; no clear D gene. Deletions cut 6 bases from V and 3 bases from J, with 2 bases between. Per germline, CDR1 MDHEN and CDR2 SYDVKM. The CDR3 spans 10 residues. The DNA of the CDR3 is TGTGCCAGCAGGTACTATGGCTACACCTTC. Translating gives CASRYYGYTF.

The chain links TRBV7-3 to TRBJ2-7, with 8 bases matching TRBD1. The ends lost 5 bases at V and 3 bases at J; junction bases unmatched: 9. The germline V gene has CDR1 SGHTA and CDR2 FQGTGA. The length of the CDR3 is 15 residues. The CDR3 is CASSERATGGYEQYF. CDR3 DNA sequence: TGTGCCAGCAGCGAACGGGCCACAGGGGGCTACGAGCAGTACTTC. Together with reference TRBV7-3 and TRBJ2-7, the CDR3 gives the full variable domain: GAGVSQTPSNKVTEKGKYVELRCDPISGHTALYWYRQSLGQGPEFLIYFQGTGAADDSGLPNDRFFAVRPEGSVSTLKIQRTERGDSAVYLCASSERATGGYEQYFGPGTRLTVT.

The CDR3 DNA sequence: TGTGCCAGCAGCTGGGGCAGCAATGAGCAGTTCTTC. Its protein is CASSWGSNEQFF. This sequence joins TRBV5-6 and TRBJ2-1; the D gene is possibly TRBD1 (5 bases). Between the trimmed V and J ends, which lost 3 bases and 6 bases, there was a span of 7 bases. The germline CDR1 and CDR2 sequences are SGHDT and YYEEEE. This CDR3 spans 12 amino acids.

The chain employs TRBV19 and TRBJ2-2, with D maybe TRBD1 (5 bases). The CDR3 contains 16 residues. V was shortened by 1 base and J by 4 bases, with 13 bases between the two germline ends. CDR1 and CDR2 from the germline V gene are LNHDA and SQIVND (reference sequence). CDR3 DNA sequence: TGTGCCAGTAGTATAGTAGTGGGGCAGGTCACCGGGGAGCTGTTTTTT. This codes for CASSIVVGQVTGELFF.

This chain links TRBV4-3 with TRBJ2-7; 10 positions match TRBD1. The CDR3 has 15 amino acids. Germline loops: CDR1 LGHNA, CDR2 YSLEER. Germline trimming cut 4 bases from V and 3 bases from J; bases unmatched to any gene: 6. CDR3 coding DNA: TGCGCCAGCAGCCCCGGGACAGGGGACTACTACGAGCAGTACTTC. Amino acid sequence: CASSPGTGDYYEQYF.

The rearrangement joins TRBV4-3 to TRBJ2-7; no clear D. Germline V CDR1 and CDR2: LGHNA, YSLEER. The CDR3 totals 12 residues. With 0 bases removed from V and 7 bases from J, the gap between germline ends came to 7 bases. The CDR3 DNA is TGCGCCAGCAGCCAAGAAGGATCTGAGCAGTACTTC. Amino acid sequence: CASSQEGSEQYF.